The clone carrying this T cell receptor beta chain was observed at least ten times. Its antigen is undetermined. Germline CDR1 is SEHNR and CDR2 is FQNEAQ (reference sequence). V was shortened by 5 bases and J by 6 bases, with 19 bases between the two germline ends. The CDR3 has 15 residues. The data derive from a study of regulatory T cells in long-lasting Graves disease. Notes on the study in general: Patients with persistent Graves' had lower TCR diversity than newly diagnosed patients. Repertoires from persistent disease leaned toward TRBV28, TRBJ1-2 and TRBJ2-5.

To make TCR beta libraries, researchers used iRepertoire HTBI primers and Arm-PCR of CDR3 regions. TCRdb reprocessed the multiplex PCR reads via MiXCR and lists one record per CDR3 protein. This sample carries hundreds of thousands of distinct CDR3 sequences, 15% to 20% of them seen once, and the ten largest clones take around 12%. Time point of the sample: newly diagnosed GD, antithyroid drugs for less than 3 months. Isolated PBMC RNA provided the starting material for the TCR library. Into tubes containing EDTA, approximately 8.5 milliliters of peripheral blood were drawn. A further study also used this sample, focusing on T cells in Graves' hyperthyroidism and ophthalmopathy. That work contributes: When the TCR CDR3 underwent first-round RT-PCR, the HTBI primer set was used.

Sequences were derived from peripheral blood mononuclear cells (PBMCs), sampled at new diagnosis, from a patient treated with antithyroid drugs. This TCR was recovered from a man in his late teens or twenties with Graves disease. The V gene is TRBV7-9, the J gene TRBJ1-1, with TRBD1 as a possible D gene (5 bases). This chain's CDR3 is CASSPPYPGEPEAFF. CDR3 nucleotide sequence: TGTGCCAGCAGCCCGCCATACCCGGGGGAACCTGAAGCTTTCTTT.